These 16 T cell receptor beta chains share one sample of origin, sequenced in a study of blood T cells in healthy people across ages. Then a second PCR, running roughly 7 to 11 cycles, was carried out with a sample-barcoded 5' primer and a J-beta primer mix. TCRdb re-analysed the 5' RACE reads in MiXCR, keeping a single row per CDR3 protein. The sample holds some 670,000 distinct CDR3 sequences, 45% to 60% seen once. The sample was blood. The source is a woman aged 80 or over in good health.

The CDR3 here is CATSTIWGTQETQYF. CDR3 in DNA: TGTGCCACCAGCACCATTTGGGGGACTCAAGAGACCCAGTACTTC. This chain connects TRBV15 to TRBJ2-7, with D tentatively TRBD2 (6 bases). The J call is doubtful: the DNA matches TRBJ2-5 better. The CDR3 has 15 residues. Looked up from germline, CDR1 is LNHNV and CDR2 is YYDKDF (reference sequence).

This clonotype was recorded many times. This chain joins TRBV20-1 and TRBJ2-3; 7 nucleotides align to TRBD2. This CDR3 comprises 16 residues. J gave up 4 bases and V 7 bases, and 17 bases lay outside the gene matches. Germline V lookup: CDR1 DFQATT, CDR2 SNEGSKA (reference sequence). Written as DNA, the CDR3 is TGCAGTGGAGAGGCGGGAGTGGGGGGAGGCGCAGATACGCAGTATTTT. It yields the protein CSGEAGVGGGADTQYF.

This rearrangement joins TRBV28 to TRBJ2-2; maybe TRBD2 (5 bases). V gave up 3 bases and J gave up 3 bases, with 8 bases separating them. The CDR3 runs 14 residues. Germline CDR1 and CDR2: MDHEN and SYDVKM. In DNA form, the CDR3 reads TGTGCCAGCAGTTTTGAGAGGGACACCGGGGAGCTGTTTTTT. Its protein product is CASSFERDTGELFF.

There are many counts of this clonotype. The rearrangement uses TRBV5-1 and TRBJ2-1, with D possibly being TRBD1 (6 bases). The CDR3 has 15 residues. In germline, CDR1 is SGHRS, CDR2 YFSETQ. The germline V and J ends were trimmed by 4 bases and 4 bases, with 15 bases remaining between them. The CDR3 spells CASSGGGYKYNEQFF. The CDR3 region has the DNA TGCGCCAGCAGCGGGGGCGGATATAAATACAATGAGCAGTTCTTC.

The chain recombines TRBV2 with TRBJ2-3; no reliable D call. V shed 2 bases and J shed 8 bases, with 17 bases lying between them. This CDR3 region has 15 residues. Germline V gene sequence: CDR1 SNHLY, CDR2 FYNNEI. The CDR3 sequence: CASSELNPYSGTQYF. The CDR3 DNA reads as TGTGCCAGCAGTGAATTAAACCCCTACTCGGGTACGCAGTATTTT.

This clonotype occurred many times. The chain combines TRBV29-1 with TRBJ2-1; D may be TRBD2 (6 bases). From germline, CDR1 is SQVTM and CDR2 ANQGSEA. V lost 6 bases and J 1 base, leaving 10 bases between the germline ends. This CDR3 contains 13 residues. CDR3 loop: CSVIAASYNEQFF. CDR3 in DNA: TGCAGCGTAATAGCGGCATCCTACAATGAGCAGTTCTTC.

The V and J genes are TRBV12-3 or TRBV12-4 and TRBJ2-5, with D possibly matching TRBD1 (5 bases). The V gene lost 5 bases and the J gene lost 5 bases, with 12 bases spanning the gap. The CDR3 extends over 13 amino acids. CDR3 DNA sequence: TGTGCCAGCAGTCCTGGGGCCGGGGAGACCCAGTACTTC. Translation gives CASSPGAGETQYF.

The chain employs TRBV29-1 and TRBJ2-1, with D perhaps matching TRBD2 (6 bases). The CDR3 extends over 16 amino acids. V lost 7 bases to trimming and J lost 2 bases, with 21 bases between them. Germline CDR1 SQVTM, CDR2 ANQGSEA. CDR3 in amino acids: CSAWGGSWRTYNEQFF. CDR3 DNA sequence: TGCAGCGCCTGGGGAGGAAGCTGGCGGACCTACAATGAGCAGTTCTTC.

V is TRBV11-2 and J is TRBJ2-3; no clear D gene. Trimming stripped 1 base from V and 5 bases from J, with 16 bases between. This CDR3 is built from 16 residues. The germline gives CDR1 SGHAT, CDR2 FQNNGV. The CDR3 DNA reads TGTGCCAGCAGCTTAGTGGCCTTGGTGGCTGGAGATACGCAGTATTTT. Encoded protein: CASSLVALVAGDTQYF.

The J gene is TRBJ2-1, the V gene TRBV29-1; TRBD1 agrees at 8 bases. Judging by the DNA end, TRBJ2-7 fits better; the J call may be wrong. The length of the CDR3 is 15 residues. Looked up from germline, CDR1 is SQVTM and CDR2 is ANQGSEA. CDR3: CSVQPDRDIYNEQYF. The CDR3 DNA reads TGCAGCGTCCAACCGGACAGGGATATCTACAATGAGCAGTACTTC.

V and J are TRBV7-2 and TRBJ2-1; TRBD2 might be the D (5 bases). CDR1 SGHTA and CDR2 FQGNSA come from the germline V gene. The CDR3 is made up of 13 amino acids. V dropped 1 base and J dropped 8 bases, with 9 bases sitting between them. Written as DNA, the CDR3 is TGTGCCAGCAGCTTAGACACTAGGGATGAGCAGTTCTTC. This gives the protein CASSLDTRDEQFF.

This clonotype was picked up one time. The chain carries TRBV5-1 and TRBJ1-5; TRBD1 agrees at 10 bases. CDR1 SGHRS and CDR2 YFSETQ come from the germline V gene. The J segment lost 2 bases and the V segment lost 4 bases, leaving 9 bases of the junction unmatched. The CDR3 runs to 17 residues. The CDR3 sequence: CASSDGTGVLGNQPQHF. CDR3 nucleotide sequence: TGCGCCAGCAGCGACGGGACAGGGGTTTTGGGCAATCAGCCCCAGCATTTT.

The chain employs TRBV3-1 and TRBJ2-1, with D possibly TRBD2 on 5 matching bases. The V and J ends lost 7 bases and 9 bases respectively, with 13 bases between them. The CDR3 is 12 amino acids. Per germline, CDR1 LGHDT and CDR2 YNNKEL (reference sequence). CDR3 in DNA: TGTGCCAGCACCGTCTTGGCGGGTGAGCAGTTCTTC. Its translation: CASTVLAGEQFF.

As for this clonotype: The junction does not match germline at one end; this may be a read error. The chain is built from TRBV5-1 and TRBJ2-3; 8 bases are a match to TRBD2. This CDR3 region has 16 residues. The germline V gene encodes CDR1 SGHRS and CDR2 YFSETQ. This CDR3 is CANSLRAAGDTDTRYF. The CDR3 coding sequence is TGCGCCAACAGCTTACGAGCAGCGGGGGACACAGATACGCGGTATTTT.

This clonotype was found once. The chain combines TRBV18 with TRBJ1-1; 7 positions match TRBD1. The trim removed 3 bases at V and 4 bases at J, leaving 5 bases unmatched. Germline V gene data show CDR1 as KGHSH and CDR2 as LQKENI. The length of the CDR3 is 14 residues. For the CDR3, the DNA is TGTGCCAGCTCACCTGAGGGACAGCCCACTGAAGCTTTCTTT. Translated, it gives CASSPEGQPTEAFF.

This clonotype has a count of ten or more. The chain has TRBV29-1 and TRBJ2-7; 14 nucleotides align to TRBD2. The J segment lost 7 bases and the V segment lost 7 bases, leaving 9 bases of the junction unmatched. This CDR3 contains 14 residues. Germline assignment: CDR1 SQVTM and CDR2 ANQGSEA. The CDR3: CSATTSGRASEQYF. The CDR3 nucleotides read TGCAGCGCTACGACTAGCGGGAGGGCCTCGGAGCAGTACTTC.